The next 30 T cell receptor beta chains were all read from a single sample in a study of beta chain features in type 1 diabetes. As every portion of the isolated RNA was reverse transcribed, the sequencing read expressed TCRB transcripts. Profiling relied on immunoSEQ multiplex PCR, and the TCRdb table lists in-frame clones only, not all of them. This table has hundreds of thousands of clones, more than 65% appearing once. Sequenced input: naive CD4+ T cells from blood. The receptors derive from a man under 40 in good health.

The CDR3 here is CASSAPRRDGYSGANVLTF. CDR3 in DNA: TGTGCCAGCAGCGCCCCACGTCGGGATGGCTACTCTGGGGCCAACGTCCTGACTTTC. J is TRBJ2-6 and V is TRBV9; tentative D call: TRBD2 (5 bases). V was shortened by 3 bases and J by 0 bases, with 19 bases between the two germline ends. This CDR3 region has 19 residues. CDR1 and CDR2 from the germline V gene are SGDLS and YYNGEE.

The chain links TRBV15 to TRBJ2-1, with D tentatively TRBD1 (5 bases). Germline loops: CDR1 LNHNV, CDR2 YYDKDF (reference sequence). The CDR3 has 12 residues. V lost 1 base to trimming and J lost 10 bases, with 8 bases between them. The CDR3 protein is CATSRARQEQFF. The DNA for the CDR3 is TGTGCCACCAGCAGAGCCAGACAGGAGCAGTTCTTC.

This clone was seen a single time. V gene TRBV4-1 combines with J gene TRBJ2-7; D possibly corresponds to TRBD2 (6 bases). Trimming took off 4 bases at V and 1 base at J, with 20 bases between the two ends. CDR3 length: 17 residues. Germline CDR1 and CDR2: MGHRA and YSYEKL. CDR3 nucleotide sequence: TGCGCCAGCAGCCCGGGAAATGGGTGGAGGGGATCCTACGAGCAGTACTTC. This codes for CASSPGNGWRGSYEQYF.

The J gene is TRBJ1-5, the V gene TRBV29-1; weak D call: TRBD1 (5 bases). The germline gives CDR1 SQVTM, CDR2 ANQGSEA. This CDR3 is 12 amino acids long. The ends were cut back, 5 bases at V and 7 bases at J, with 12 bases in the middle. This CDR3 reads CSVKSGDQPQHF. In DNA, the CDR3 is TGCAGCGTTAAGTCGGGGGACCAGCCCCAGCATTTT.

The chain couples TRBV15 to TRBJ2-7; TRBD2 matches at 7 bases. The length of the CDR3 is 15 residues. Trimming took 0 bases from V and 2 from J; bases not matched to a gene: 4. Germline V CDR1 and CDR2: LNHNV, YYDKDF (reference sequence). CDR3 bases: TGTGCCACCAGCAGAGATAGCGGGTCAGCCTACGAGCAGTACTTC. This translates into CATSRDSGSAYEQYF.

The chain joins TRBV7-2 to TRBJ2-1; D tentatively fits TRBD1 or TRBD2 (5 bases each). V dropped 1 base and J dropped 7 bases, with 11 bases sitting between them. The CDR3 contains 14 residues. Germline CDR1 reads SGHTA; CDR2 reads FQGNSA. CDR3: CASSLGLGPNEQFF. CDR3 DNA sequence: TGTGCCAGCAGCTTAGGCTTGGGACCAAATGAGCAGTTCTTC.

This chain links TRBV7-2 with TRBJ2-7, with D tentatively TRBD2 (6 bases). Trimming removed 6 bases from V and 4 bases from J, with 10 bases in between. The CDR3 extends over 12 amino acids. The germline gives CDR1 SGHTA, CDR2 FQGNSA. In DNA, the CDR3 is TGTGCCAGCAGGCGGGATTTGTACGAGCAGTACTTC. Translation gives CASRRDLYEQYF.

V is TRBV13 and J is TRBJ2-5; no clear D. V was pared by 2 bases and J by 5 bases, with 21 bases between. Germline values: CDR1 PRHDT, CDR2 FYEKMQ (reference sequence). This CDR3 has 17 amino acids. The CDR3 DNA sequence: TGTGCCAGCAGCTTAATCGGTAGCTGGTTCGATGTGGAGACCCAGTACTTC. Its translation: CASSLIGSWFDVETQYF.

The chain recombines TRBV27 with TRBJ2-7, with 16 bases that match TRBD2. With 4 bases clipped from V and 7 bases from J, the junction kept 4 bases outside the gene matches. The CDR3 runs to 15 residues. Germline values: CDR1 MNHEY, CDR2 SMNVEV (reference sequence). The CDR3 region has the DNA TGTGCCAGCAGTTCGGGACTAGCGGGAGGGGGAGAGCAGTACTTC. Translation: CASSSGLAGGGEQYF.

This clone occurred a few times. V is TRBV25-1 and J is TRBJ2-3, with D hard to call. CDR1 is MGHDK and CDR2 is SYGVNS in the germline V gene. The CDR3 consists of 11 residues. V was cut by 2 bases and J by 7 bases, with 4 bases left in between. CDR3 residues: CASSERNTQYF. The CDR3 DNA follows: TGTGCCAGCAGTGAACGGAATACGCAGTATTTT.

The table lists this clone with a few counts. The chain links TRBV19 to TRBJ1-2; possibly TRBD1 for D (6 bases). The CDR3 is 12 residues long. Germline values: CDR1 LNHDA, CDR2 SQIVND (reference sequence). Trimming cost V 7 bases and J 6 bases, with 12 bases left between them. Here the CDR3 reads CASTTGGDGYTF. CDR3 bases: TGTGCCAGTACCACTGGGGGCGATGGCTACACCTTC.

The rearrangement uses TRBV7-9 and TRBJ1-6; 7 bases align to TRBD1. Trimming removed 6 bases from V and 2 bases from J; junction bases left unmatched: 4. The CDR3 length is 15 residues. Germline CDR1 and CDR2: SEHNR and FQNEAQ (reference sequence). The CDR3 DNA reads TGTGCCAGCAGATTTGGGACAGCCTATAATTCACCCCTCCACTTT. Protein product: CASRFGTAYNSPLHF.

This clone was recorded a few times. The rearrangement joins TRBV30 to TRBJ2-5; the D is unclear. The CDR3 has 13 amino acids. CDR1 is GTSNPN, CDR2 SVGIG, per germline (reference sequence). V was trimmed by 2 bases and J by 3 bases, leaving 10 bases between them. In nucleotides, the CDR3 is TGTGCCTGGAGTCGTGGCAGCGAAGAGACCCAGTACTTC. It codes for CAWSRGSEETQYF.

The gene calls are TRBV5-4 and TRBJ2-5, with D perhaps TRBD1 (5 bases). Germline V gives CDR1 SGHNT, CDR2 YYREEE (reference sequence). V lost 1 base to trimming and J lost 3 bases, with 10 bases between them. This CDR3 contains 14 residues. CDR3 sequence: CASSLLDTEETQYF. For the CDR3, the DNA is TGTGCCAGCAGCTTGCTGGACACGGAAGAGACCCAGTACTTC.

This chain joins TRBV13 and TRBJ1-2; D unresolved. This CDR3 has 12 residues. V was shortened by 5 bases and J by 8 bases, with 12 bases between the two germline ends. Germline lookup yields CDR1 PRHDT and CDR2 FYEKMQ (reference sequence). The CDR3 bases are TGTGCCAGCAGCCTCCGGGGAGTCGGCTACACCTTC. It encodes CASSLRGVGYTF.

This clone was observed a handful of times. The gene calls are TRBV30 and TRBJ1-1, with D possibly matching TRBD1 (5 bases). This CDR3 has 12 amino acids. Germline V CDR1 and CDR2: GTSNPN, SVGIG (reference sequence). Trimming removed 4 bases at V and 5 bases at J, with 11 bases between. In nucleotides, the CDR3 is TGTGCCTGGAAGGGGCGATGGACTGAAGCTTTCTTT. Its translation: CAWKGRWTEAFF.

This clone appeared once. The chain couples TRBV30 to TRBJ1-5, with 7 bases identical to TRBD1. The CDR3 loop spans 14 amino acids. The V segment lost 0 bases and the J segment 6 bases; nucleotides outside the gene matches: 5. The germline V gene has CDR1 GTSNPN and CDR2 SVGIG (reference sequence). The CDR3 coding sequence is TGTGCCTGGAGTGTACAAACAGGGGCTCAGCCCCAGCATTTT. Translated, it gives CAWSVQTGAQPQHF.

This clone has just a few counts. This chain connects TRBV11-2 to TRBJ2-1, with a possible D match to TRBD1 (6 bases). This CDR3 region has 15 residues. V lost 5 bases to trimming and J lost 9 bases, with 20 bases between them. Germline values: CDR1 SGHAT, CDR2 FQNNGV. CDR3 amino acids: CASSPLGASRGEQFF. The CDR3 region has the DNA TGTGCCAGCAGCCCACTGGGGGCGAGTAGGGGTGAGCAGTTCTTC.

A few counts support this clone. This chain links TRBV18 with TRBJ2-1, with 7 bases identical to TRBD1. There are 15 residues in the CDR3. Germline CDR1 and CDR2: KGHSH and LQKENI. Trimming cost V 2 bases and J 9 bases; bases outside gene matches: 10. The CDR3 reads CASSPGTEVSGEQFF. Here the CDR3 DNA reads TGTGCCAGCTCACCAGGGACAGAAGTATCGGGTGAGCAGTTCTTC.

The J gene is TRBJ2-3, the V gene TRBV30; 9 bases are a match to TRBD2. J gave up 1 base and V 0 bases, and 2 bases lay outside the gene matches. The CDR3 extends over 15 amino acids. The V gene's germline CDR1 is GTSNPN and CDR2 SVGIG (reference sequence). CDR3 region: CAWSVSSGGTDTQYF. The CDR3 nucleotides read TGTGCCTGGAGTGTGTCTAGCGGGGGCACAGATACGCAGTATTTT.

The chain joins TRBV7-2 to TRBJ2-5, with unresolved D. The CDR3 is 15 amino acids. The V gene's germline CDR1 is SGHTA and CDR2 FQGNSA. With 5 bases removed from V and 1 base from J, the gap between germline ends came to 14 bases. Here the CDR3 DNA reads TGTGCCAGCAGCCCCATGGCGGCCTTCCAAGAGACCCAGTACTTC. This gives the protein CASSPMAAFQETQYF.

Regarding this clone: This sample also contains other DNA sequences that code for the same CDR3. The chain recombines TRBV30 with TRBJ1-2; tentatively, D is TRBD1 (5 bases). In germline, CDR1 is GTSNPN, CDR2 SVGIG (reference sequence). CDR3 size: 12 residues. V dropped 0 bases and J dropped 8 bases, with 10 bases sitting between them. The CDR3 here is CAWSVRGSGYTF. The CDR3, as DNA: TGTGCCTGGAGTGTACGGGGGAGCGGCTACACCTTC. Full variable domain (missing parts from reference TRBV30 and TRBJ1-2): SQTIHQWPATLVQPVGSPLSLECTVEGTSNPNLYWYRQAAGRGLQLLFYSVGIGQISSEVPQNLSASRPQDRQFILSSKKLLLSDSGFYLCAWSVRGSGYTFGSGTRLTVV.

The genes are TRBV29-1 and TRBJ2-7; 8 bases agree with TRBD2. CDR3 length equals 11 residues. The germline CDR1 and CDR2 sequences are SQVTM and ANQGSEA. V was clipped by 6 bases and J by 6 bases; unmatched bases: 4. CDR3 nucleotide sequence: TGCAGCGTAGCGGGAGCAGGCGAGCAGTACTTC. Protein product: CSVAGAGEQYF.

This clone was seen only a few times. V usage is TRBV30 and J usage is TRBJ2-7, with D unclear. This CDR3 spans 11 amino acids. From germline, CDR1 is GTSNPN and CDR2 SVGIG (reference sequence). Between the trimmed V and J ends, which lost 0 bases and 9 bases, there was a span of 9 bases. As DNA, the CDR3 is TGTGCCTGGAGTGTACTGAATGTGCAGTACTTC. As protein: CAWSVLNVQYF.

The V and J genes are TRBV7-2 and TRBJ2-1; the match to TRBD2 covers 8 bases. CDR3 length: 17 residues. CDR1 SGHTA and CDR2 FQGNSA come from the germline V gene. Trimming took 0 bases from V and 12 from J; bases not matched to a gene: 16. The chain's CDR3 is CASSLARSGGITMRQFF. Here the CDR3 DNA reads TGTGCCAGCAGCTTAGCGCGGAGCGGGGGAATTACAATGAGGCAGTTCTTC.

This clone has a handful of counts. This chain links TRBV4-3 with TRBJ2-1, with 12 bases that match TRBD2. Germline loops: CDR1 LGHNA, CDR2 YSLEER. This CDR3 is built from 16 residues. The V and J ends lost 4 bases and 3 bases, in that order; junction bases with no gene match: 4. CDR3 protein: CASSRTSGENYNEQFF. CDR3 coding DNA: TGCGCCAGCAGCCGGACTAGCGGGGAAAACTACAATGAGCAGTTCTTC.

This clone was observed a single time. The chain is built from TRBV28 and TRBJ2-6; D possibly corresponds to TRBD1 (6 bases). V was trimmed by 4 bases and J by 2 bases, leaving 9 bases between them. The CDR3 length is 15 residues. The germline gives CDR1 MDHEN, CDR2 SYDVKM. The CDR3 nucleotides read TGTGCCAGCAGTTCTAACAGGGCTGGGGCCAACGTCCTGACTTTC. This codes for CASSSNRAGANVLTF.

This chain links TRBV18 with TRBJ2-7; a weak D match, TRBD1 (7 bases). Trimming left V 3 bases short and J 4 bases short, with 13 bases between. CDR3 length: 14 amino acids. Germline CDR1 and CDR2: KGHSH and LQKENI. The CDR3 reads CASSPAGGFYEQYF. The DNA of the CDR3 is TGTGCCAGCTCACCGGCAGGGGGGTTTTACGAGCAGTACTTC.

This clone was counted only a few times. The V and J genes are TRBV4-2 and TRBJ2-3; D ambiguous. Germline CDR1 is LGHNA and CDR2 is YNFKEQ. CDR3 length: 15 residues. V was pared by 1 base and J by 2 bases, with 10 bases between. CDR3 region: CASSQAGRDTDTQYF. The CDR3 region has the DNA TGTGCCAGCAGCCAAGCCGGGCGTGACACAGATACGCAGTATTTT.

The chain has TRBV15 and TRBJ2-1; 12 nucleotides line up with TRBD2. Trimming cost V 5 bases and J 6 bases; bases outside gene matches: 5. The germline V gene encodes CDR1 LNHNV and CDR2 YYDKDF (reference sequence). The CDR3 extends over 15 amino acids. CDR3: CATSRLAGVVNEQFF. DNA of the CDR3: TGTGCCACCAGCCGACTAGCGGGAGTTGTCAATGAGCAGTTCTTC.